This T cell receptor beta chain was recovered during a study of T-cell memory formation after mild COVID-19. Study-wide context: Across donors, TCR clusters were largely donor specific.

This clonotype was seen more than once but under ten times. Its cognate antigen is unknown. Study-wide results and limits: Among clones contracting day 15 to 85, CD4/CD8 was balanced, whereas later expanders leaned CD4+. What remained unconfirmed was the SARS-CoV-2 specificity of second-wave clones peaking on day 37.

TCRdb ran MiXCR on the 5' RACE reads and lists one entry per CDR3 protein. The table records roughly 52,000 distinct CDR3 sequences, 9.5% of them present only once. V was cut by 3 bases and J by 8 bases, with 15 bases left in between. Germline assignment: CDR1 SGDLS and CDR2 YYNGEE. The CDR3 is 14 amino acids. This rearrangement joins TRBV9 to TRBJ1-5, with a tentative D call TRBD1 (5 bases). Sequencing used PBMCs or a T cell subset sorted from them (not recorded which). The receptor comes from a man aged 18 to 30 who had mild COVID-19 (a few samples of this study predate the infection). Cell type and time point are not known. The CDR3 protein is CASSEAGVKEPQHF. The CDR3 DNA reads TGTGCCAGCAGCGAGGCGGGGGTGAAGGAGCCCCAGCATTTT.